This TCR beta chain was sequenced for a study of blood T cell repertoires in COVID-19 (dated by TCRdb to about 2020). In terms of the full investigation: The collaborator samples originated in the United States, Italy and Spain and spanned the acute and convalescent phases of COVID-19. The prospective study material was composed of cDNA or gDNA derived from T cells, B-cell-depleted T cells, or PBMCs. Deeply sampled blood TCRbeta repertoires from subjects exposed to, actively infected with, or recovered from COVID-19 were included in the dataset. A freely available public database, intended as a resource for researchers studying the immune response to SARS-CoV-2, is where the repertoires were released. Samples were obtained from the ongoing ImmuneRACE study (first 160 participants) and from about 1,300 subjects provided by 6 global collaborators. Nearly every sample came with metadata listing a de-identified subject ID, COVID-19 status, age in years and sex. HLA class I and class II types, where available, came from metadata supplied by the sample provider rather than from assay-based typing. The research as a whole found: How much clinical and demographic metadata was included differed by source and by participant, and the metadata was provided uncurated.

CDR1 and CDR2 (SGHTA, FQGTGA) derive from the germline V gene. Cut back by 3 bases and 1 base, the V and J ends lie 6 bases apart. There are 13 amino acids in the CDR3, from cysteine to phenylalanine inclusive. CDR3 DNA only is kept here, 39 bases in frame from base 1. One collaborating source in Seattle enrolled patients while the patients were actively infected and followed the patients over time throughout the course of disease. The collaborating institutions used their own protocols to collect whole blood in K2EDTA tubes. For TCRbeta analysis, collaborator samples were shipped as frozen whole blood, as isolated PBMCs, or as DNA extracted from either sample type. The immunoSEQ Assay, a bias-controlled multiplex PCR, was used to amplify TCRbeta CDR3 regions from genomic DNA. Per the source publication's procedure: The number of nucleated cells in each sample was estimated by amplification of reference gene primers within the assay. To quantify the absolute abundance of each unique TCRbeta CDR3 rearrangement, sequence reads were collapsed and filtered. For each sample, productive Simpson clonality was calculated by taking the square root of Simpson's diversity index across productive rearrangements. Sourced from immuneACCESS, this table was stored by TCRdb with only in-frame sequences that have V and J called. A share of the clones is absent; for the studies checked, an unresolved V gene accounts for under half, and the remainder has no known explanation. The V and J calls and clone size come from that table; D and trimming were worked out from the DNA. Present in this sample are approximately 300,000 clones, 80% to 95% of which were seen just once. The ten largest make up roughly 7% of the sample.

For this clone: No cognate antigen has been identified for it. No much larger clonotype is one base removed from it; base qualities were not supplied.

The source of this sequence is a woman aged 30 to 39 with COVID-19, enrolled during active disease. The chain is made from TRBV7-3 and TRBJ1-1, and the D gene may be TRBD1, 5 bases matching. Source material: peripheral blood. The CDR3 protein sequence reads: CASSFQGNTEAFF. The DNA is as follows: TGTGCCAGCAGCTTTCAGGGGAACACTGAAGCTTTCTTT.